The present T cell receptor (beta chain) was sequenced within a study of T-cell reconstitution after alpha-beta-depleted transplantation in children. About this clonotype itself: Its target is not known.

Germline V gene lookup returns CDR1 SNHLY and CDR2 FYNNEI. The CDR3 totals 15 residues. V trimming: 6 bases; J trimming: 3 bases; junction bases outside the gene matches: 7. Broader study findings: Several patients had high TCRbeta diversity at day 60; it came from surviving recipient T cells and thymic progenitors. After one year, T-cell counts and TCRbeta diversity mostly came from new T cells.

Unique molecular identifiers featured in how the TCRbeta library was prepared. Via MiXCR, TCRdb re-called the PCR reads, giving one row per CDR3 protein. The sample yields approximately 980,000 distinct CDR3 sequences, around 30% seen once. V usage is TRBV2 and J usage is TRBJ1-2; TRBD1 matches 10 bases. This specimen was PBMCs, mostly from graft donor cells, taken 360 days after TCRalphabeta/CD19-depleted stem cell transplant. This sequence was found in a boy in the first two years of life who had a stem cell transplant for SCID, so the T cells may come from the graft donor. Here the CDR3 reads CASRETGTGDYGYTF. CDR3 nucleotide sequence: TGTGCCAGCAGGGAGACCGGGACAGGGGACTATGGCTACACCTTC.